The 30 T cell receptor beta chains presented below share a single source sample, sequenced in a study of cytomegalovirus exposure and HLA in healthy donors. PCR amplification relied on 60 Vbeta primers (plus 13 Jbeta primers). Sequencing was performed with immunoSEQ multiplex PCR; in TCRdb, only in-frame clones are kept and a portion is missing. The table lists about 180,000 clones, approximately 80% of them singletons, with 1.5% to 2% in the top ten. Sequences were obtained from PBMCs. The receptor set was obtained from a man aged 18 to 29 in good health and CMV-seronegative.

This rearrangement joins TRBV6-4 to TRBJ1-2; 7 positions match TRBD1. CDR1 is MRHNA and CDR2 is SNTAGT in the germline V gene. This CDR3 region has 12 residues. Trimming at V came to 2 bases and at J to 9 bases, leaving 3 bases not matched to a gene. CDR3: CASSDNRGSYTF. The CDR3 DNA follows: TGTGCCAGCAGTGACAACAGGGGAAGCTACACCTTC.

The chain carries TRBV28 and TRBJ1-2; possible D gene TRBD1, 5 bases. V was shortened by 3 bases and J by 8 bases, with 13 bases between the two germline ends. The CDR3 totals 13 residues. The germline CDR1 and CDR2 sequences are MDHEN and SYDVKM. Here the CDR3 reads CASSFVSGGGYTF. CDR3 in DNA: TGTGCCAGCAGTTTCGTTTCGGGGGGGGGCTACACCTTC.

The chain joins TRBV7-8 to TRBJ2-1; 8 bases match TRBD2. This CDR3 is 17 amino acids long. Germline V lookup: CDR1 SGHVS, CDR2 FQNEAQ. The ends lost 8 bases at V and 3 bases at J; junction bases unmatched: 15. In nucleotides, the CDR3 is TGTGCCAGCCAACCCCCAGGGCGGGGGGCCTACTACAATGAGCAGTTCTTC. Amino acid sequence: CASQPPGRGAYYNEQFF.

This chain uses TRBV29-1 with TRBJ2-5; 7 bases map to TRBD1. The CDR3 sequence is 11 residues long. CDR1 and CDR2 from the germline V gene are SQVTM and ANQGSEA. After removal of 4 bases from V and 5 bases from J, the junction contained 1 base not matched to a gene. CDR3 loop: CSVVQGETQYF. The CDR3 DNA sequence: TGCAGCGTTGTACAGGGGGAGACCCAGTACTTC.

The table lists this clone with a count of one. This sequence joins TRBV6-1 and TRBJ1-2; TRBD1 is a possible D gene (6 bases). Germline CDR1 and CDR2: MNHNS and SASEGT. There are 16 residues in the CDR3. Trimming cost V 4 bases and J 7 bases, with 22 bases left between them. CDR3 protein: CASSAQGPTRGGGYTF. DNA of the CDR3: TGTGCCAGCAGTGCTCAGGGGCCAACTCGAGGGGGTGGCTACACCTTC.

The DNA for the CDR3 is TGCGCCAGCAGCCCGATAGCGGGGGGGGCCCATGAGCAGTTCTTC. This gives the protein CASSPIAGGAHEQFF. This chain links TRBV5-1 with TRBJ2-1; 11 bases are shared with TRBD2. The germline V gene has CDR1 SGHRS and CDR2 YFSETQ. The CDR3 contains 15 residues. The V gene end was trimmed by 4 bases and the J gene end by 8 bases; junction bases not matched to a gene: 8.

V usage is TRBV7-9 and J usage is TRBJ2-3, with 8 nucleotides matching TRBD1. V gave up 7 bases and J gave up 1 base; unmatched junction bases: 4. The CDR3 consists of 14 residues. The germline gives CDR1 SEHNR, CDR2 FQNEAQ (reference sequence). For the CDR3, the DNA is TGTGCCAGCACAGGGGGCTGGGGCACAGATACGCAGTATTTT. Its translation: CASTGGWGTDTQYF.

The table lists this clone with a few counts. The chain is built from TRBV28 and TRBJ1-6, with D unresolved. The V end was cut by 5 bases, the J end by 0 bases, with 8 bases between. This CDR3 spans 15 amino acids. Germline CDR1 and CDR2: MDHEN and SYDVKM. This CDR3 is CASSERSSYNSPLHF. The CDR3 DNA reads as TGTGCCAGCAGTGAAAGGAGCTCCTATAATTCACCCCTCCACTTT.

Only a few counts were recorded for this clone. The rearrangement links TRBV18 to TRBJ2-3; D is possibly TRBD2 (6 bases). Germline lookup yields CDR1 KGHSH and CDR2 LQKENI. This CDR3 has 14 amino acids. The germline V and J ends were trimmed by 6 bases and 0 bases, with 10 bases remaining between them. The CDR3 sequence is CASSGTGSTDTQYF. The CDR3 bases are TGTGCCAGCTCCGGGACTGGTAGCACAGATACGCAGTATTTT.

The rearrangement uses TRBV4-1 and TRBJ1-1, with a tentative D call TRBD1 (5 bases). With 3 bases removed from V and 2 bases from J, the gap between germline ends came to 13 bases. Per the germline V gene, CDR1 is MGHRA and CDR2 is YSYEKL. There are 15 residues in the CDR3. The CDR3 nucleotides read TGCGCCAGCAGCCAGCACAGGACCCCAAACACTGAAGCTTTCTTT. This codes for CASSQHRTPNTEAFF.

The rearrangement joins TRBV6-4 to TRBJ1-6, with 7 nucleotides matching TRBD1. The ends lost 3 bases at V and 8 bases at J; junction bases unmatched: 4. The CDR3 spans 14 residues. Germline-derived CDR1 and CDR2 are MRHNA and SNTAGT. CDR3 sequence (DNA): TGTGCCAGCAGTGAGAGGGACAGTCATTCACCCCTCCACTTT. This gives the protein CASSERDSHSPLHF.

V gene TRBV5-6 combines with J gene TRBJ2-7; a weak D match, TRBD1 (5 bases). The V gene lost 3 bases and the J gene lost 3 bases, with 13 bases spanning the gap. The germline V gene has CDR1 SGHDT and CDR2 YYEEEE. The CDR3 runs 14 residues. The CDR3 sequence: CASSSVRGDYEQYF. CDR3 nucleotide sequence: TGTGCCAGCAGCTCCGTAAGGGGTGACTACGAGCAGTACTTC.

This clone was picked up a small number of times. The CDR3 DNA reads as TGTGCCAGCAGTCCCCCGGGATGGAATCAGCCCCAGCATTTT. It encodes CASSPPGWNQPQHF. V is TRBV6-5 and J is TRBJ1-5, with D unclear. V shed 5 bases and J shed 4 bases, with 12 bases lying between them. Looked up from germline, CDR1 is MNHEY and CDR2 is SVGAGI. CDR3 length equals 14 residues.

This chain links TRBV19 with TRBJ1-4; D is uncertain. Germline V lookup: CDR1 LNHDA, CDR2 SQIVND (reference sequence). The CDR3 covers 12 residues. Trimming took 5 bases from V and 7 from J, leaving 8 bases between them. CDR3 amino acids: CASSRVGEKLFF. The CDR3 nucleotides are TGTGCCAGTAGTCGGGTGGGTGAAAAACTGTTTTTT.

This clone was counted only a few times. The V and J genes are TRBV5-6 and TRBJ1-2; 12 nucleotides align to TRBD1. Germline V gene lookup returns CDR1 SGHDT and CDR2 YYEEEE. V shed 0 bases and J 4 bases; nucleotides not matched to a gene: 13. This CDR3 comprises 19 residues. The CDR3, as DNA: TGTGCCAGCAGCTTGGCCTTGGTAGAGGGACAGGGGGCAAGCTATGGCTACACCTTC. Translated, it gives CASSLALVEGQGASYGYTF.

The CDR3 protein is CAWTPGGMNTEAFF. The DNA of the CDR3 is TGTGCCTGGACCCCAGGGGGGATGAACACTGAAGCTTTCTTT. The J gene is TRBJ1-1, the V gene TRBV30, with 7 nucleotides matching TRBD1. The germline V gene has CDR1 GTSNPN and CDR2 SVGIG (reference sequence). The CDR3 runs to 14 residues. The J segment lost 0 bases and the V segment lost 4 bases, leaving 5 bases of the junction unmatched.

The gene calls are TRBV5-1 and TRBJ2-2; TRBD2 is a possible D gene (5 bases). The CDR3 spans 14 residues. The V end lost 3 bases, the J end lost 5 bases, and 11 bases lay between the germline ends. Germline V gene sequence: CDR1 SGHRS, CDR2 YFSETQ. CDR3 nucleotides: TGCGCCAGCAGCTCAAAACTAGGGACCGGGGAGCTGTTTTTT. It translates to CASSSKLGTGELFF.

The chain is built from TRBV19 and TRBJ2-7, with 9 positions matching TRBD1. V gave up 7 bases and J gave up 1 base; unmatched junction bases: 5. CDR1 LNHDA and CDR2 SQIVND come from the germline V gene (reference sequence). The CDR3 is 14 amino acids. CDR3 amino acids: CASTPGQGSYEQYF. CDR3 sequence (DNA): TGTGCCAGTACACCGGGACAGGGATCCTACGAGCAGTACTTC. The whole variable domain, filled in from reference TRBV19 and TRBJ2-7, reads DGGITQSPKYLFRKEGQNVTLSCEQNLNHDAMYWYRQDPGQGLRLIYYSQIVNDFQKGDIAEGYSVSREKKESFPLTVTSAQKNPTAFYLCASTPGQGSYEQYFGPGTRLTVT.

This clone was observed a handful of times. This chain links TRBV11-2 with TRBJ1-5; no definite D call. Germline V gives CDR1 SGHAT, CDR2 FQNNGV. This CDR3 is 14 amino acids long. The V end was cut by 4 bases, the J end by 2 bases, with 9 bases between. The CDR3: CASSSHIGNQPQHF. The DNA of the CDR3 is TGTGCCAGCAGCTCACATATTGGCAATCAGCCCCAGCATTTT.

The V and J genes are TRBV30 and TRBJ1-2; TRBD1 might be the D (6 bases). Germline assignment: CDR1 GTSNPN and CDR2 SVGIG (reference sequence). Trimming removed 0 bases at V and 13 bases at J, with 15 bases between. This CDR3 comprises 12 residues. The CDR3 here is CAWSVGGLSLTF. Written as DNA, the CDR3 is TGTGCCTGGAGTGTCGGGGGGCTCTCTCTCACCTTC.

This clone appeared a few times. J is TRBJ1-1 and V is TRBV2, with D maybe TRBD1 (6 bases). The CDR3 is 13 residues long. Per germline, CDR1 SNHLY and CDR2 FYNNEI. The ends were cut back, 6 bases at V and 5 bases at J, with 13 bases in the middle. CDR3 region: CASRFTGSTEAFF. The CDR3 DNA reads TGTGCCAGCAGGTTCACAGGGAGTACTGAAGCTTTCTTT. Full variable domain (remainder filled in from reference TRBV2 and TRBJ1-1): EPEVTQTPSHQVTQMGQEVILRCVPISNHLYFYWYRQILGQKVEFLVSFYNNEISEKSEIFDDQFSVERPDGSNFTLKIRSTKLEDSAMYFCASRFTGSTEAFFGQGTRLTVV.

The chain uses TRBV5-1 and TRBJ2-3; 8 nucleotides agree with TRBD1. Germline V gene data show CDR1 as SGHRS and CDR2 as YFSETQ. The length of the CDR3 is 16 residues. The junction had 10 bases not matched to a gene; V was cut back by 1 base and J by 6 bases. CDR3 bases: TGCGCCAGCAGCTTGCAGGGGGCTAGCGAGTGGGATACGCAGTATTTT. This sequence encodes CASSLQGASEWDTQYF.

This clone came up once. The rearrangement uses TRBV10-3 and TRBJ2-5, with 7 bases identical to TRBD1. Losses at the gene ends were 6 bases for V and 0 bases for J; bases not matched to a gene: 7. The CDR3 has 15 residues. Per the germline V gene, CDR1 is ENHRY and CDR2 is SYGVKD. The CDR3 spells CAIREQGLDQETQYF. Here the CDR3 DNA reads TGTGCCATCAGAGAACAGGGGTTGGACCAAGAGACCCAGTACTTC.

CDR3 nucleotides: TGTGCCAGCAGACCCGGACAGGGCTTATCCAAAAACATTCAGTACTTC. Translated: CASRPGQGLSKNIQYF. J is TRBJ2-4 and V is TRBV28; 8 nucleotides line up with TRBD1. The CDR3 is 16 residues long. In germline, CDR1 is MDHEN, CDR2 SYDVKM. V shed 6 bases and J 2 bases; nucleotides not matched to a gene: 9.

This clone appeared a few times. V and J are TRBV9 and TRBJ1-3; D not certain. This CDR3 has 15 amino acids. Deletions cut 0 bases from V and 0 bases from J, with 7 bases between. The germline gives CDR1 SGDLS, CDR2 YYNGEE. CDR3 loop: CASSVDSSSGNTIYF. The CDR3 bases are TGTGCCAGCAGCGTAGACAGTAGCTCTGGAAACACCATATATTTT.

V is TRBV25-1 and J is TRBJ2-5; the D gene is possibly TRBD2 (5 bases). From germline, CDR1 is MGHDK and CDR2 SYGVNS. This CDR3 is 14 amino acids long. V was trimmed by 3 bases and J by 5 bases, leaving 13 bases between them. The CDR3 sequence: CASSEFGDAETQYF. CDR3 sequence (DNA): TGTGCCAGCAGTGAGTTCGGGGATGCGGAGACCCAGTACTTC.

This chain connects TRBV5-6 to TRBJ1-4; D remains ambiguous. The CDR3 sequence is 16 residues long. Trimming cost V 0 bases and J 8 bases, with 17 bases left between them. Germline values: CDR1 SGHDT, CDR2 YYEEEE. The DNA for the CDR3 is TGTGCCAGCAGCTTGGTAATCCGAACGGTGAGCGAAAAACTGTTTTTT. This gives the protein CASSLVIRTVSEKLFF.

The chain is built from TRBV6-1 and TRBJ2-5; D is perhaps TRBD1 (6 bases). The CDR3 length is 15 residues. CDR1 MNHNS and CDR2 SASEGT come from the germline V gene. Trimming cost V 7 bases and J 0 bases, with 15 bases left between them. Written as DNA, the CDR3 is TGTGCCAGCACCCATGTTAGGGGGTACCAAGAGACCCAGTACTTC. It translates to CASTHVRGYQETQYF.

In its sample, this clone was seen a few times. The chain is built from TRBV7-2 and TRBJ2-3; the match to TRBD2 covers 8 bases. This CDR3 contains 16 residues. V lost 1 base and J lost 3; bases outside the gene matches: 6. Germline-derived CDR1 and CDR2 are SGHTA and FQGNSA. This CDR3 is CASSLGLLAGTDTQYF. DNA of the CDR3: TGTGCCAGCAGCTTAGGTCTCCTAGCGGGTACAGATACGCAGTATTTT. The variable domain in full, with the rest retrieved from reference TRBV7-2 and TRBJ2-3, is GAGVSQSPSNKVTEKGKDVELRCDPISGHTALYWYRQSLGQGLEFLIYFQGNSAPDKSGLPSDRFSAERTGGSVSTLTIQRTQQEDSAVYLCASSLGLLAGTDTQYFGPGTRLTVL.

This clone showed up just a few times. The chain is built from TRBV5-6 and TRBJ1-5; D not certain. V lost 6 bases, J lost 3 bases, and 4 bases lay in between. CDR1 is SGHDT and CDR2 is YYEEEE in the germline V gene. This CDR3 contains 11 residues. CDR3 amino acids: CASIVNQPQHF. In DNA, the CDR3 is TGTGCCAGCATCGTCAATCAGCCCCAGCATTTT.